Reported below is one TCR beta chain. The germline V gene encodes CDR1 MDHEN and CDR2 SYDVKM. The trim removed 6 bases at V and 3 bases at J, leaving 7 bases unmatched. This CDR3 is 15 amino acids long. In the authors' workflow: Reference gene primer amplification yielded estimated nucleated cell counts. Sequencing was performed with immunoSEQ multiplex PCR; in TCRdb, only in-frame clones are kept and a portion is missing. That table gives V, J and clone size, and the DNA gave D and trimming. The sample consists of roughly 160,000 clones, 84% of them appearing once. The entry originates in a study of blood T cell repertoires in COVID-19. Study-level background: Sources were T cells, B-cell-depleted T cells, or PBMCs; the material itself was cDNA or gDNA.

The origin of this receptor is a man between 18 and 35 years old with active or convalescent COVID-19. The chain recombines TRBV28 with TRBJ1-2; TRBD1 agrees at 10 bases. Material: peripheral blood. CDR3 in DNA: TGTGCCAGCAGCACCCCGGGACAGGGGCACTATGGCTACACCTTC. Amino acids: CASSTPGQGHYGYTF.